A single sample is the source of the 5 T cell receptor beta chains below, sequenced in a study of blood T cell repertoires in COVID-19. Assay: immunoSEQ multiplex PCR; the TCRdb copy retains only in-frame clones and omits some. The data hold a few hundred thousand clones, with about 90% observed a single time. Specimen: PBMCs or T cells enriched from blood (not recorded which). All receptors derive from a woman aged 30 to 39 who had recovered from COVID-19.

The rearrangement links TRBV6-5 to TRBJ1-5; the match to TRBD1 covers 7 bases. The CDR3 spans 14 residues. V dropped 9 bases and J dropped 3; count of bases not matched to a gene: 8. Germline V gene data show CDR1 as MNHEY and CDR2 as SVGAGI. CDR3 DNA sequence: TGTGCCAGTCGTAGACAGGGCGACAATCAGCCCCAGCATTTT. Protein sequence: CASRRQGDNQPQHF.

This chain links TRBV21-1 with TRBJ1-3; TRBD1 reflects the table's D call only, with no check against the DNA. TRBV21-1 is described as a pseudogene. The CDR3 is 19 amino acids. DNA for the CDR3: TGTGCCAGCAGCAAAACCAGGAGCATCAGGGGGCTTCCTACAGCCACCATATATTTT. It specifies CASSKTRSIRGLPTATIYF.

The chain is built from TRBV7-6 and TRBJ2-3; TRBD2 aligns across 9 bases. This CDR3 is 21 amino acids long. The V gene's germline CDR1 is SGHVS and CDR2 FNYEAQ. V trimming: 1 base; J trimming: 1 base; junction bases outside the gene matches: 18. CDR3 in DNA: TGTGCCAGCAGCTTAGGTCACCGACGGGGCGGGGGGGTACCAGGCACAGATACGCAGTATTTT. Translating it yields CASSLGHRRGGGVPGTDTQYF.

This chain uses TRBV27 with TRBJ1-4; D possibly corresponds to TRBD1 (5 bases). Germline V gene data show CDR1 as MNHEY and CDR2 as SMNVEV (reference sequence). V was trimmed by 7 bases and J by 2 bases, leaving 17 bases between them. The CDR3 sequence is 16 residues long. The CDR3 is CASTSFLRQTNEKLFF. CDR3 in DNA: TGTGCCAGCACCTCCTTCCTCCGACAGACTAATGAAAAACTGTTTTTT. The complete variable domain, with remaining parts taken from reference TRBV27 and TRBJ1-4, reads EAQVTQNPRYLITVTGKKLTVTCSQNMNHEYMSWYRQDPGLGLRQIYYSMNVEVTDKGDVPEGYKVSRKEKRNFPLILESPSPNQTSLYFCASTSFLRQTNEKLFFGSGTQLSVL.

This clone was detected once. The V and J genes are TRBV6-2 or TRBV6-3 and TRBJ1-5, with D possibly TRBD1 on 6 matching bases. Germline V lookup: CDR1 MNHEY, CDR2 SVGEGT. V lost 1 base and J lost 4, with 11 bases in between. CDR3 length: 15 amino acids. The CDR3 sequence is CASSYYGGPNQPQHF. In nucleotides, the CDR3 is TGTGCCAGCAGTTACTACGGGGGGCCGAATCAGCCCCAGCATTTT.